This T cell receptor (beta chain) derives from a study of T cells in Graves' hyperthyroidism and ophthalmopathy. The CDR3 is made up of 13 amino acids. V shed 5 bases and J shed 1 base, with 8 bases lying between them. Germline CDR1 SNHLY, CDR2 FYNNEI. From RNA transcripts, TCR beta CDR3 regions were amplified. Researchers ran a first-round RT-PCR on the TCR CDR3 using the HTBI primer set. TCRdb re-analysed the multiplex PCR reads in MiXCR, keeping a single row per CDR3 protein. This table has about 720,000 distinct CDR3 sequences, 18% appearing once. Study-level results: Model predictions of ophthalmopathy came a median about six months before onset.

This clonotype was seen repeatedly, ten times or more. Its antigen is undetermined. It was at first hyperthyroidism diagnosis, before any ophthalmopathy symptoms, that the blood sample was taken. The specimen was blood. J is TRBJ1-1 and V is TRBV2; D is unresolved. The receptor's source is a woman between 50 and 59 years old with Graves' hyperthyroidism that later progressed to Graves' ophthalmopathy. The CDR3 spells CASSIARNTEAFF. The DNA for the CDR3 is TGTGCCAGCAGTATAGCCAGGAACACTGAAGCTTTCTTT.